Sequencing of this TCR beta chain was carried out in a study of cytomegalovirus exposure and HLA in healthy donors. Study details: About 200 million T cells yielded approximately 100 million unique TCR beta sequences, as an earlier analysis found. Study outcomes and limitations: A later look showed TCR association rates differing by HLA locus, highest for DRB1 and lowest for HLA-C. Reportedly, HLA-A and HLA-B alleles of most subjects were accurately predicted from TCR beta.

Both 60 Vbeta primers and 13 Jbeta primers went into the PCR. Produced via immunoSEQ multiplex PCR; TCRdb's table is partial and in-frame only. The table lists some 200,000 clones, about 70% of them singletons. Of note for this clone: Its antigen is not known.

Sequencing was performed on PBMCs. This TCR was recovered from a woman in her thirties in good health and CMV-seronegative.

DNA for the CDR3: TGTGCCAGCAGCTTATTACGGGAGCATACAGATACGCAGTATTTT. Translated, it gives CASSLLREHTDTQYF. The chain is built from TRBV11-3 and TRBJ2-3; the D gene is possibly TRBD2 (6 bases). CDR3 length: 15 amino acids. Trimming shortened V by 2 bases and J by 3 bases, and 12 bases separated the two germline ends. From germline, CDR1 is SGHNT and CDR2 YENEEA.